The 18 T cell receptor beta chains presented below share a single source sample, sequenced in a study of regulatory T cells in long-lasting Graves disease. The time point denotes: persistent/refractory GD, antithyroid drugs over 5 years with positive TRAb. PBMC RNA served as the TCR library source. Arm-PCR of CDR3 regions and iRepertoire HTBI primers were used to build TCR beta libraries. MiXCR, applied by TCRdb to the multiplex PCR reads, yields one record per CDR3 protein. The table includes under 450,000 distinct CDR3 sequences, about 23% detected once. Source: peripheral blood mononuclear cells (PBMCs), taken when the disease was refractory, from a patient treated with antithyroid drugs. All receptors come from a woman aged 35 to 49 with Graves disease.

The chain joins TRBV9 to TRBJ2-7; D is ambiguous. Trimming shortened V by 0 bases and J by 3 bases, and 10 bases separated the two germline ends. CDR1 and CDR2 from the germline V gene are SGDLS and YYNGEE. The CDR3 covers 14 residues. The CDR3 sequence: CASSVVADGYEQYF. CDR3 sequence (DNA): TGTGCCAGCAGCGTAGTGGCGGATGGCTACGAGCAGTACTTC. Full variable domain (missing parts from reference TRBV9 and TRBJ2-7): DSGVTQTPKHLITATGQRVTLRCSPRSGDLSVYWYQQSLDQGLQFLIQYYNGEERAKGNILERFSAQQFPDLHSELNLSSLELGDSALYFCASSVVADGYEQYFGPGTRLTVT.

This clonotype was observed at least ten times. This chain uses TRBV27 with TRBJ1-4; D remains unclear. V was pared by 8 bases and J by 0 bases, with 10 bases between. The CDR3 is 14 amino acids. Germline V gives CDR1 MNHEY, CDR2 SMNVEV (reference sequence). The CDR3 region has the DNA TGTGCCAGCTCTAGATTTGCAACTAATGAAAAACTGTTTTTT. Residues: CASSRFATNEKLFF.

This clonotype was seen repeatedly, ten times or more. This rearrangement joins TRBV7-2 to TRBJ2-5; TRBD1 might be the D (6 bases). Trimming shortened V by 5 bases and J by 2 bases, and 18 bases separated the two germline ends. Looked up from germline, CDR1 is SGHTA and CDR2 is FQGNSA. This CDR3 is built from 16 residues. CDR3 DNA: TGTGCCAGCAGCCCTAATTGGAACAGGGTGCAAGAGACCCAGTACTTC. Amino acid sequence: CASSPNWNRVQETQYF.

This clonotype was detected many times. J is TRBJ1-5 and V is TRBV15; D is possibly TRBD1 (5 bases). The V end was cut by 1 base, the J end by 5 bases, with 12 bases between. CDR3 length equals 15 residues. Germline V CDR1 and CDR2: LNHNV, YYDKDF (reference sequence). The CDR3 region has the DNA TGTGCCACCAGCAGAGTTGGGGACCTGGATCAGCCCCAGCATTTT. Protein: CATSRVGDLDQPQHF.

This clonotype turned up a few times. The V gene is TRBV27, the J gene TRBJ2-3; 8 nucleotides match TRBD1. The length of the CDR3 is 14 residues. CDR1 and CDR2 from the germline V gene are MNHEY and SMNVEV (reference sequence). Trimming cost V 10 bases and J 2 bases; bases outside gene matches: 8. In DNA form, the CDR3 reads TGTGCCACCCGGGACAGGACATACACAGATACGCAGTATTTT. This encodes CATRDRTYTDTQYF.

Comment on this clonotype: A much larger clone is a single base away; this may be a read error. V gene TRBV11-2 combines with J gene TRBJ2-5; 9 nucleotides match TRBD2. The CDR3 runs 16 residues. Per germline, CDR1 SGHAT and CDR2 FQNNGV. V dropped 4 bases and J dropped 5; count of bases not matched to a gene: 11. CDR3 nucleotide sequence: TGTGCCAGCAGCTCAGAATTTAGCGGGAGAAGCGAGACCCAGTACTTC. This translates into CASSSEFSGRSETQYF.

The chain uses TRBV20-1 and TRBJ1-5; D ambiguous. Germline loops: CDR1 DFQATT, CDR2 SNEGSKA (reference sequence). V lost 6 bases to trimming and J lost 3 bases, with 15 bases between them. The CDR3 consists of 14 residues. The CDR3 region is CSALSGSVNQPQHF. In nucleotides, the CDR3 is TGCAGTGCCCTGTCTGGCAGTGTCAATCAGCCCCAGCATTTT.

CDR3 nucleotide sequence: TGTGCCAGCACCCTGGATTATGGTAGGACAGTCCTGTTCTTC. Its translation: CASTLDYGRTVLFF. The gene calls are TRBV12-3 or TRBV12-4 and TRBJ2-1; a possible D gene is TRBD1 (6 bases). Trimming shortened V by 7 bases and J by 15 bases, and 25 bases separated the two germline ends. The CDR3 is made up of 14 amino acids.

The V gene is TRBV5-1, the J gene TRBJ1-1, with 9 bases that match TRBD1. CDR3 length: 18 residues. Germline lookup yields CDR1 SGHRS and CDR2 YFSETQ. V was pared by 0 bases and J by 2 bases, with 11 bases of the junction left unmatched. The CDR3 bases are TGCGCCAGCAGCTTGGAATATCCCGCGGGACAGGGAAACACTGAAGCTTTCTTT. Amino acids: CASSLEYPAGQGNTEAFF.

The sample holds many counts of this clonotype. The gene calls are TRBV2 and TRBJ2-7; TRBD1 might be the D (6 bases). The CDR3 has 12 residues. The germline gives CDR1 SNHLY, CDR2 FYNNEI. V was pared by 1 base and J by 6 bases, with 7 bases between. CDR3 nucleotides: TGTGCCAGCAGTGAAGGGGGGCGCGAGCAGTACTTC. Translation: CASSEGGREQYF.

This clonotype came up a few times. The chain is built from TRBV19 and TRBJ1-6, with no clear D. The CDR3 totals 16 residues. Trimming took 10 bases from V and 0 from J, leaving 16 bases between them. CDR1 is LNHDA, CDR2 SQIVND, per germline (reference sequence). CDR3 in DNA: TGTGCCACCACGGACGCCTCAAGCTCCTATAATTCACCCCTCCACTTT. Amino acid sequence: CATTDASSSYNSPLHF.

The gene calls are TRBV5-1 and TRBJ2-3, with unresolved D. Germline CDR1 reads SGHRS; CDR2 reads YFSETQ. V was clipped by 0 bases and J by 4 bases, with 15 bases between them. This CDR3 comprises 16 residues. The CDR3 bases are TGCGCCAGCAGCTTGGGAACTCGTCATCTCTCAGATACGCAGTATTTT. Translation: CASSLGTRHLSDTQYF.

This clonotype was recorded many times. The chain links TRBV12-3 or TRBV12-4 to TRBJ2-7; maybe TRBD2 (5 bases). CDR3 size: 14 residues. V lost 3 bases and J 5 bases, leaving 14 bases between the germline ends. DNA for the CDR3: TGTGCCAGCAGTTTTGGACTGGTCAAGGACGAGCAGTACTTC. Residues: CASSFGLVKDEQYF.

The V gene is TRBV29-1, the J gene TRBJ2-5; 9 nucleotides match TRBD2. Near its end, the DNA agrees better with TRBJ2-1, so the J call may be wrong. Germline V gene sequence: CDR1 SQVTM, CDR2 ANQGSEA. The CDR3 consists of 13 residues. The CDR3 loop reads CSVLRLADNEQFF. For the CDR3, the DNA is TGCAGCGTTTTGAGACTAGCGGACAATGAGCAGTTCTTC.

This chain links TRBV7-9 with TRBJ1-4, with 9 nucleotides matching TRBD1. Trimming cost V 5 bases and J 7 bases; bases outside gene matches: 8. CDR3 size: 15 residues. Germline V gene data show CDR1 as SEHNR and CDR2 as FQNEAQ (reference sequence). The CDR3 DNA follows: TGTGCCAGCAGCCATCAACAGGGGGCGCGTGAAAAACTGTTTTTT. Translation gives CASSHQQGAREKLFF. The full variable domain, with the rest looked up from reference TRBV7-9 and TRBJ1-4, is DTGVSQNPRHKITKRGQNVTFRCDPISEHNRLYWYRQTLGQGPEFLTYFQNEAQLEKSRLLSDRFSAERPKGSFSTLEIQRTEQGDSAMYLCASSHQQGAREKLFFGSGTQLSVL.

This clonotype was counted at least ten times. The genes are TRBV28 and TRBJ1-5; the D is unclear. Between the trimmed V and J ends, which lost 4 bases and 0 bases, there was a span of 16 bases. CDR3 size: 17 residues. The germline V gene encodes CDR1 MDHEN and CDR2 SYDVKM. CDR3 in DNA: TGTGCCAGCAGTTATCCCCGGACTGTATATAGCAATCAGCCCCAGCATTTT. Its translation: CASSYPRTVYSNQPQHF.

Of note for this clonotype: Since a much larger clone is just one base distant, this may be a read error. The chain has TRBV29-1 and TRBJ1-1; 8 nucleotides line up with TRBD1. CDR1 and CDR2 from the germline V gene are SQVTM and ANQGSEA. CDR3 size: 13 residues. Trimming cost V 5 bases and J 1 base; bases outside gene matches: 3. CDR3 nucleotide sequence: TGCAGCGTTATAGGGACAGGGAACACTGAAGCTTTCTTT. This translates into CSVIGTGNTEAFF.

V gene TRBV20-1 combines with J gene TRBJ2-7; 14 nucleotides line up with TRBD2. With 5 bases clipped from V and 1 base from J, the junction kept 7 bases outside the gene matches. This CDR3 has 16 residues. Germline CDR1 DFQATT, CDR2 SNEGSKA (reference sequence). The CDR3 nucleotides read TGCAGTGCTTTGGGACTAGCGGGAGCGCCTTCCTACGAGCAGTACTTC. It translates to CSALGLAGAPSYEQYF.